This T cell receptor (beta chain) was captured in a study of T cells in narcolepsy. Study summary: Donors had narcolepsy type 1 or type 2, or were healthy controls. Notes on the study in general: Blood of same and different patients, but not healthy controls, reportedly held recurring autoreactive clonotypes. In some patient and control memory CD4+ samples, autoreactive clones were absent. Same-patient CSF and blood CD4+ T cell clonotypes included HCRT-specific and TRIB2-specific autoreactive ones.

With regard to this clone: Its target is unknown.

The method was immunoSEQ multiplex PCR; TCRdb's version includes in-frame clones alone and lacks a portion of them. The sample shows about 24,000 clones, just over 60% of them seen only once. The CDR3 is made up of 15 amino acids. The germline CDR1 and CDR2 sequences are LNHNV and YYDKDF (reference sequence). V shed 3 bases and J 7 bases; nucleotides not matched to a gene: 6. The receptor comes from a human donor in good health. The genes are TRBV15 and TRBJ1-1; 12 positions match TRBD1. The material sequenced was memory (CD45RA-) CD4+ T cells from blood. Here the CDR3 reads CATSSRDRGRNEAFF. CDR3 DNA: TGTGCCACCAGCAGCCGGGACAGGGGGCGGAATGAAGCTTTCTTT.